The T cell receptor beta chain described here comes from a study of T cells in Graves' hyperthyroidism and ophthalmopathy. Thyroid ultrasound and orbital computed tomography, with clinical symptoms and serum thyroxine and TRAb, informed diagnoses. The CDR3 regions of TCR beta were amplified from RNA transcripts. Using the HTBI primer set, a first-round RT-PCR was run on the TCR CDR3. TCRdb ran MiXCR on the multiplex PCR reads and lists one entry per CDR3 protein. The sample lists 550,000 to 650,000 distinct CDR3 sequences, approximately 13% occurring once. This CDR3 contains 15 residues. Germline assignment: CDR1 DFQATT and CDR2 SNEGSKA (reference sequence). With V trimmed by 6 bases and J by 0 bases, 7 bases remained unmatched.

This sequence joins TRBV20-1 and TRBJ2-7, with 11 bases aligning to TRBD2. Sequenced: blood. The sequence was obtained from a woman aged 25 to 39 with Graves' hyperthyroidism that later progressed to Graves' ophthalmopathy. The CDR3 protein is CSAPLAGGSSYEQYF. The CDR3 DNA is TGCAGTGCGCCCCTAGCGGGAGGCAGCTCCTACGAGCAGTACTTC.